Shown below are 17 T cell receptor beta chains from a single sample sequenced in a study of T-cell reconstitution after alpha-beta-depleted transplantation in children. Library preparation (for TCRbeta) was performed with unique molecular identifiers. From the PCR reads, TCRdb called clonotypes with MiXCR, one entry per CDR3 protein. Here the sample spans around 440,000 distinct CDR3 sequences, over 9.5% being singletons. The specimen comprised PBMCs, sampled before TCRalphabeta/CD19-depleted stem cell transplant. The receptor source for this set is a child aged 2 to 10 with inherited bone marrow failure, due to receive a stem cell transplant.

On this clonotype: A read error is possible here, since a much larger clone lies one base away. V is TRBV4-3 and J is TRBJ2-7; 9 nucleotides match TRBD2. This CDR3 contains 16 residues. CDR1 is LGHNA, CDR2 YSLEER, per germline. V was pared by 1 base and J by 10 bases, with 14 bases of the junction left unmatched. DNA for the CDR3: TGCGCCAGCAGCCAAGTTCAAACAGCGGGAGGTAGCGACCAGTACTTC. Its translation: CASSQVQTAGGSDQYF.

This clonotype was picked up many times. The chain joins TRBV15 to TRBJ2-7, with unresolved D. The CDR3 is made up of 16 amino acids. The V end lost 1 base, the J end lost 3 bases, and 16 bases lay between the germline ends. Germline assignment: CDR1 LNHNV and CDR2 YYDKDF (reference sequence). Here the CDR3 reads CATSRGNLLDRYEQYF. The CDR3 DNA sequence: TGTGCCACCAGCAGAGGAAACCTTCTTGATCGCTACGAGCAGTACTTC.

The table lists this clonotype with a few counts. The gene calls are TRBV29-1 and TRBJ2-3; D is possibly TRBD2 (6 bases). The ends were cut back, 5 bases at V and 2 bases at J, with 17 bases in the middle. CDR1 and CDR2 (germline): SQVTM, ANQGSEA. The CDR3 loop spans 15 amino acids. The CDR3: CSVNGGTQATDTQYF. DNA of the CDR3: TGCAGCGTTAATGGGGGGACGCAGGCCACAGATACGCAGTATTTT.

The chain joins TRBV11-2 to TRBJ2-3; D might be TRBD1 or TRBD2, each matching 6 bases. Trimming stripped 2 bases from V and 6 bases from J, with 15 bases between. This CDR3 contains 15 residues. Per the germline V gene, CDR1 is SGHAT and CDR2 is FQNNGV. For the CDR3, the DNA is TGTGCCAGCAGCTTATTGGGGGGCCCAGCGGATACGCAGTATTTT. Residues: CASSLLGGPADTQYF.

This clonotype was observed at least ten times. V usage is TRBV5-1 and J usage is TRBJ2-7; a weak D match, TRBD2 (5 bases). CDR3 length: 12 amino acids. CDR1 SGHRS and CDR2 YFSETQ come from the germline V gene. Trimming removed 5 bases at V and 7 bases at J, with 13 bases between. CDR3 sequence reads: CASSVPGGEQYF. The CDR3 coding sequence is TGCGCCAGCAGTGTACCCGGCGGGGAGCAGTACTTC.

There are many counts of this clonotype. The chain has TRBV20-1 and TRBJ2-3; D is undetermined. The CDR3 sequence is 11 residues long. Per germline, CDR1 DFQATT and CDR2 SNEGSKA (reference sequence). The V end lost 4 bases, the J end lost 4 bases, and 6 bases lay between the germline ends. CDR3 in amino acids: CSAKKADTQYF. CDR3 DNA: TGCAGTGCTAAGAAGGCAGATACGCAGTATTTT.

V usage is TRBV12-3 or TRBV12-4 and J usage is TRBJ1-5; D gene ambiguous. Deletions cut 5 bases from V and 1 base from J, with 12 bases between. This CDR3 contains 15 residues. In DNA, the CDR3 is TGTGCCAGCAGTAAACGACCTGGGAGCAATCAGCCCCAGCATTTT. Its translation: CASSKRPGSNQPQHF.

The table lists this clonotype with a few counts. The chain couples TRBV11-2 to TRBJ2-4; 13 bases align to TRBD2. Per germline, CDR1 SGHAT and CDR2 FQNNGV. The CDR3 covers 19 residues. The V and J ends lost 5 bases and 1 base, in that order; junction bases with no gene match: 11. In DNA, the CDR3 is TGTGCCAGCAGCCCCCCGGGACTAGCGGGACGGGGGGCCAAAAACATTCAGTACTTC. This translates into CASSPPGLAGRGAKNIQYF.

V usage is TRBV16 and J usage is TRBJ2-7, with D uncertain. The CDR3 has 15 residues. The V and J ends lost 0 bases and 4 bases respectively, with 13 bases between them. Per the germline V gene, CDR1 is KGHSY and CDR2 is FQNENV. CDR3 loop: CASSQSTVAPYEQYF. CDR3 nucleotides: TGTGCCAGCAGCCAATCAACAGTAGCACCATACGAGCAGTACTTC.

This clonotype was observed at least ten times. V and J are TRBV20-1 and TRBJ2-1; 11 nucleotides agree with TRBD2. Germline V gene sequence: CDR1 DFQATT, CDR2 SNEGSKA (reference sequence). V dropped 4 bases and J dropped 5; count of bases not matched to a gene: 7. This CDR3 region has 15 residues. The CDR3 protein is CSAIPTSGAHNEQFF. CDR3 in DNA: TGCAGTGCTATTCCGACTAGCGGGGCGCACAATGAGCAGTTCTTC.

Details on this clonotype: Its ends do not fully match the called genes, so a read error is possible. This chain links TRBV3-1 with TRBJ2-2, with D possibly called TRBD1 or TRBD2 (5 bases each). CDR1 LGHDT and CDR2 YNNKEL come from the germline V gene (reference sequence). The CDR3 sequence is 15 residues long. CDR3 nucleotides: TGTGCCAGCAGCCAAGTGGAAAAGAACACCGGGGACCTGTTTTTT. It codes for CASSQVEKNTGDLFF. Supplemented by reference TRBV3-1 and TRBJ2-2, the full variable domain reads DTAVSQTPKYLVTQMGNDKSIKCEQNLGHDTMYWYKQDSKKFLKIMFSYNNKELIINETVPNRFSPKSPDKAHLNLHINSLELGDSAVYFCASSQVEKNTGDLFFGEGSRLTVL.

Comments on this clonotype: Since a much larger clone is just one base distant, this may be a read error. This rearrangement joins TRBV5-6 to TRBJ1-3; 8 bases match TRBD1. The V gene's germline CDR1 is SGHDT and CDR2 YYEEEE. The length of the CDR3 is 12 residues. CDR3 loop: CASSDCSLGQAF. The CDR3 DNA sequence: TGTGCCAGCAGCGACTGCTCTTTGGGACAGGCTTTT.

In this sample, this clonotype turned up many times. The chain combines TRBV10-3 with TRBJ1-2; TRBD1 might be the D (5 bases). With 0 bases removed from V and 8 bases from J, the gap between germline ends came to 16 bases. The germline V gene has CDR1 ENHRY and CDR2 SYGVKD. The CDR3 loop spans 15 amino acids. The CDR3 loop reads CAISESIRDLRGYTF. The CDR3 DNA follows: TGTGCCATCAGTGAGTCGATTCGGGACCTTCGGGGCTACACCTTC.

This clonotype was observed at least ten times. The CDR3 protein is CSAPHPRGDEQFF. The CDR3 DNA reads TGCAGTGCTCCCCACCCCCGGGGGGATGAGCAGTTCTTC. The J gene is TRBJ2-1, the V gene TRBV20-1, with 7 bases fitting TRBD2. J gave up 8 bases and V 5 bases, and 9 bases lay outside the gene matches. Per germline, CDR1 DFQATT and CDR2 SNEGSKA (reference sequence). CDR3 size: 13 residues.

This clonotype showed up many times. The J gene is TRBJ2-1, the V gene TRBV29-1; 12 positions match TRBD2. The CDR3 runs 13 residues. Per the germline V gene, CDR1 is SQVTM and CDR2 is ANQGSEA. V dropped 6 bases and J dropped 11; count of bases not matched to a gene: 8. DNA for the CDR3: TGCAGCGTCGGCGGACTAGCGGGAAGCAAGCAGTTCTTC. Protein sequence: CSVGGLAGSKQFF.

This clonotype was found many times. V and J are TRBV10-2 and TRBJ2-7; possibly TRBD2 for D (6 bases). Germline V gives CDR1 WSHSY, CDR2 SAAADI. The CDR3 covers 14 residues. V shed 5 bases and J shed 6 bases, with 17 bases lying between them. Here the CDR3 DNA reads TGCGCCAGCAGTCAGGAGGGGTCGGTTCTCGAGCAGTACTTC. Protein product: CASSQEGSVLEQYF.

In this sample, this clonotype turned up a few times. The genes are TRBV6-2 or TRBV6-3 and TRBJ2-1, with TRBD2 matching over 10 bases. The CDR3 extends over 16 amino acids. Germline V gene data show CDR1 as MNHEY and CDR2 as SVGEGT. V was clipped by 2 bases and J by 7 bases; unmatched bases: 8. The CDR3, as DNA: TGTGCCAGCAGTTACCACGCTAGCGGGAGAGGAAATGAGCAGTTCTTC. Its protein is CASSYHASGRGNEQFF.